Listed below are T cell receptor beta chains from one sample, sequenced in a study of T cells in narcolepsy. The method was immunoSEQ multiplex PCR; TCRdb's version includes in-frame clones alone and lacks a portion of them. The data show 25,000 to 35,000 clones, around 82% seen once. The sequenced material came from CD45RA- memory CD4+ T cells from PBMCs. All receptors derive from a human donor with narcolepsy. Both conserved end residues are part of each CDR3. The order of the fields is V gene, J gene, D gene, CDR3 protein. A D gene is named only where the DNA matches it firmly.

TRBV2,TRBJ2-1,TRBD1,CASSGNKGQGDNEQFF
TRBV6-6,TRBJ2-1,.,CASSYRGTYNEQFF
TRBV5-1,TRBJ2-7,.,CASSLAEGYEQYF
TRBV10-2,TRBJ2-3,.,CASRKGGDTDTQYF
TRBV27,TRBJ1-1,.,CASSPRTGRTVMNTEAFF
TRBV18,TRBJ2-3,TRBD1,CASSPRQGSTDTQYF
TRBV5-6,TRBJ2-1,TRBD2,CASSDGGAYNEQFF
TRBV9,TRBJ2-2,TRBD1,CASTPTGGHFVGGELFF
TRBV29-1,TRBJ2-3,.,CSVDLLRYDTQYF
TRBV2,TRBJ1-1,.,CASRWTDEKAFF
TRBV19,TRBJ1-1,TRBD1,CASSLRTGRNTEAFF
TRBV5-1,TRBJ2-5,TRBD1,CASSPGTGGYQETQYF
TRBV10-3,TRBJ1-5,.,CATRGSNQPQHF
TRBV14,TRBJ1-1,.,CASSRTGFEAFF
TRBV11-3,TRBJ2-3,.,CASSTRTSTDTQYF
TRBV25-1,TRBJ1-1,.,CASSERQPNTEAFF
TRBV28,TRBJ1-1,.,CASSYPGPRTEAFF
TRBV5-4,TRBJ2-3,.,CASGMTRGVADTQYF
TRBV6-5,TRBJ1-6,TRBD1,CASSPGGSYNSPLHF
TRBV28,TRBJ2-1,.,CASIGEGPTLNEQFF
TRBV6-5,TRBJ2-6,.,CASSRDMANVLTF
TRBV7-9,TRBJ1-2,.,CASSLYRDGYTF
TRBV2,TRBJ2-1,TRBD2,CASRGGSSYNEQFF